This is a list of T cell receptor beta chains from one sample in a study of blood T cells in healthy people across ages. Each CDR3 protein gets one entry after TCRdb re-called the 5' RACE reads with MiXCR. The sample carries 1 million or so distinct CDR3 sequences, around 45% recorded once. The sequencing input was blood. These receptors were taken from a woman aged 60-75 years in good health. Both conserved end residues are part of each CDR3. Fields, in order: J gene, D gene, clone size, V gene, CDR3 DNA, CDR3 protein. The D gene is left open where the match is weak. Part of the rows lack a size; the others show once, few, many or a class for expanded clones.

>TRBJ2-7|-|-|TRBV28
TGTGCCAGCAGTCCCAGGATAGCACCGCTGGAGCAGTACTTC
CASSPRIAPLEQYF
>TRBJ2-3|TRBD2|once|TRBV9
TGTGCCAGCAGCGTAAATCTCGGGACTAGCGGGAATCATACTGATACGCAGTATTTT
CASSVNLGTSGNHTDTQYF
>TRBJ2-2|-|once|TRBV28
TGTGCCAGCAGTGGAGGGACGGGAACCGGGGAGCTGTTTTTT
CASSGGTGTGELFF
>TRBJ2-7|-|-|TRBV28
TGTGCCAGCAGCACCCCGGCTACCTACGAGCAGTACTTC
CASSTPATYEQYF
>TRBJ2-2|-|-|TRBV7-9
TGTGCCAGCAGCTTAGTTAGGTCGGCTCAATTGAACACCGGGGAGCTGTTTTTT
CASSLVRSAQLNTGELFF
>TRBJ1-1|-|-|TRBV29-1
TGCAGCGTTGGGGGACGTACTGAAGCTTTCTTT
CSVGGRTEAFF
>TRBJ1-6|TRBD1|-|TRBV7-8
TGTGCCAGCAGCTTATCCGGGACAGCTGATAATTCACCCCTCCACTTT
CASSLSGTADNSPLHF
>TRBJ2-7|-|-|TRBV7-9
TGTGCCAGCAGCCCCCCGGCACAAGGAGACTACGAGCAGTACTTC
CASSPPAQGDYEQYF
>TRBJ2-7|TRBD2|many|TRBV10-3
TGTGCCATCAGTGATCCTACTAGCGGGTATTACGAGCAGTACTTC
CAISDPTSGYYEQYF
>TRBJ2-7|-|-|TRBV20-1
TGCAGTGCTCCCCCGGGACTTTGGTCCTACGAGCAGTACTTC
CSAPPGLWSYEQYF
>TRBJ2-1|TRBD2|-|TRBV18
TGTGCCAGCTCACCACCACTAGCGGGAACCCCGGAGCAGTTCTTC
CASSPPLAGTPEQFF
>TRBJ1-2|TRBD1|-|TRBV20-1
TGCAGTGCTAGACGACCCCAGGGGGTTAAACTCTATGGCTACACCTTC
CSARRPQGVKLYGYTF
>TRBJ2-3|-|-|TRBV12-3/TRBV12-4
TGTGCCAGCAGTACGCGGGGCCGGGACTCTCCCCCGCAGCAGTATTTT
CASSTRGRDSPPQQYF
>TRBJ1-2|TRBD1|few|TRBV12-3/TRBV12-4
TGTGCCAGCAGTTGGGACAGGAGTCCCTATGGCTACACCTTC
CASSWDRSPYGYTF
>TRBJ1-2|-|few|TRBV12-3/TRBV12-4
TGTGCCAGCAGTTTCGATGGCTACACCTTC
CASSFDGYTF
>TRBJ2-7|-|-|TRBV20-1
TGCAGTGCGGAGGGTTCCTACGAGCAGTACTTC
CSAEGSYEQYF
>TRBJ2-5|-|-|TRBV20-1
TGCAGTGCCATTCTTCAGCAAGAGACCCAGTACTTC
CSAILQQETQYF
>TRBJ1-6|TRBD1|-|TRBV10-3
TGTGCCATCAGTGCGGGACAGCTTAATTCACCCCTCCACTTT
CAISAGQLNSPLHF
>TRBJ2-7|TRBD1|-|TRBV15
TGTGCCACCAGCAGAGATGACAGGGAGTTGTGCGAGCAGTACTTC
CATSRDDRELCEQYF
>TRBJ2-7|TRBD2|-|TRBV12-3/TRBV12-4
TGTGCCAGCATGGGGGGGACTAGCGGGTACGAGCAGTACTTC
CASMGGTSGYEQYF
>TRBJ1-2|-|-|TRBV4-1
TGCGCCAGCAGCCAAGATTCGGGGGCAGGCGCAAACTATGGCTACACCTTC
CASSQDSGAGANYGYTF
>TRBJ2-7|-|few|TRBV6-5
TGTGCCAGCAGTTACTCATGGGACGGTGAGCAGTACTTC
CASSYSWDGEQYF
>TRBJ2-3|-|few|TRBV5-1
TGCGCCAGCAGCTCCACGTGGGATACGCAGTATTTT
CASSSTWDTQYF
>TRBJ2-3|-|-|TRBV6-2/TRBV6-3
TGTGCCAGCAGTTACGCGTCTAGCTACTCGGGAGATACGCAGTATTTT
CASSYASSYSGDTQYF
>TRBJ2-4|TRBD1|-|TRBV6-5
TGTGCCAGCAGTTACCGGGGAGAGACCGGGACAGGGGTTAACATTCAGTACTTC
CASSYRGETGTGVNIQYF
>TRBJ2-7|-|few|TRBV11-2
TGTGCCAGCAGCTTAGTAGCCAGGGGGGACTCCTACGAGCAGTACTTC
CASSLVARGDSYEQYF
>TRBJ2-3|TRBD1|-|TRBV5-1
TGCGCCAGCAGCATCAACACCGGGACAGGGAGCACAGATACGCAGTATTTT
CASSINTGTGSTDTQYF
>TRBJ2-7|TRBD1|-|TRBV4-1
TGCGCCAGCAGCCAACGACAGGGGATTAACGAGCAGTACTTC
CASSQRQGINEQYF
>TRBJ1-1|-|-|TRBV20-1
TGCAGTGCTAGAGACGTCTCAATGAACACTGAAGCTTTCTTT
CSARDVSMNTEAFF